These T cell receptor beta chains were read from a single sample in a study of blood T cell repertoires in COVID-19. The assay was immunoSEQ multiplex PCR, and TCRdb's table has in-frame clones only and misses some. In the table there are about 100,000 clones, around 87% of which are singletons. Sequenced: peripheral blood. These receptors originate from a young woman with acute or convalescent COVID-19. Each CDR3 is given with its conserved first and last residue. A D gene is named only where the DNA matches it firmly. A clone size is listed for some rows: how often the clone was seen (once, few, many), or a class if it is expanded.

j_call: TRBJ2-7
clone_size: medium-sized
v_call: TRBV13
d_call: NA
cdr3_aa: CASSLGSGVHEQYF
cdr3_nt: TGTGCCAGCAGCTTAGGGTCAGGGGTCCACGAGCAGTACTTC

j_call: TRBJ2-3
clone_size: NA
v_call: TRBV29-1
d_call: TRBD1
cdr3_aa: CSVRDRADTQYF
cdr3_nt: TGCAGCGTGCGGGACAGGGCTGATACGCAGTATTTT

j_call: TRBJ1-2
clone_size: NA
v_call: TRBV10-3
d_call: NA
cdr3_aa: CAISVFNRVGGYTF
cdr3_nt: TGTGCCATCAGTGTATTTAACAGGGTGGGTGGCTACACCTTC

j_call: TRBJ2-1
clone_size: NA
v_call: TRBV9
d_call: TRBD2
cdr3_aa: CASSVATGGRINEQFF
cdr3_nt: TGTGCCAGCAGCGTAGCTACGGGGGGGCGTATCAATGAGCAGTTCTTC

j_call: TRBJ1-4
clone_size: NA
v_call: TRBV5-1
d_call: NA
cdr3_aa: CASSPTGGFANEKLFF
cdr3_nt: TGCGCCAGCAGCCCCACCGGGGGATTTGCTAATGAAAAACTGTTTTTT

j_call: TRBJ1-5
clone_size: NA
v_call: TRBV5-6
d_call: TRBD1
cdr3_aa: CASSSGTAYQPQHF
cdr3_nt: TGTGCCAGCAGCTCCGGGACAGCTTATCAGCCCCAGCATTTT

j_call: TRBJ2-1
clone_size: NA
v_call: TRBV5-1
d_call: NA
cdr3_aa: CASSFDSSKNEQFF
cdr3_nt: TGCGCCAGCAGCTTCGACTCCTCCAAGAATGAGCAGTTCTTC

j_call: TRBJ2-7
clone_size: NA
v_call: TRBV6-5
d_call: TRBD1
cdr3_aa: CASRAGTGDYEQYF
cdr3_nt: TGTGCCAGCAGGGCCGGGACAGGGGACTACGAGCAGTACTTC

j_call: TRBJ2-3
clone_size: NA
v_call: TRBV7-3
d_call: TRBD2
cdr3_aa: CASSMAGGDTQYF
cdr3_nt: TGTGCCAGCAGCATGGCGGGGGGCGATACGCAGTATTTT

j_call: TRBJ1-1
clone_size: NA
v_call: TRBV7-9
d_call: TRBD1
cdr3_aa: CASSAGQGGAEAFF
cdr3_nt: TGTGCCAGCAGCGCGGGACAGGGAGGCGCTGAAGCTTTCTTT

j_call: TRBJ2-7
clone_size: NA
v_call: TRBV5-3
d_call: TRBD1
cdr3_aa: CARSPGIQGAYEQYF
cdr3_nt: TGTGCCAGAAGCCCCGGGATTCAGGGGGCCTACGAGCAGTACTTC

j_call: TRBJ1-1
clone_size: once
v_call: TRBV27
d_call: NA
cdr3_aa: CASSYRVEGTEAFF
cdr3_nt: TGTGCCAGCAGTTACAGGGTCGAAGGCACTGAAGCTTTCTTT

j_call: TRBJ2-3
clone_size: once
v_call: TRBV3-1/TRBV3-2
d_call: TRBD1
cdr3_aa: CASSQGTASYLSTDTQYF
cdr3_nt: TGTGCCAGCAGCCAGGGGACAGCTTCGTACCTTAGCACAGATACGCAGTATTTT

j_call: TRBJ2-5
clone_size: NA
v_call: TRBV5-1
d_call: TRBD1
cdr3_aa: CASSPDRGPETQYF
cdr3_nt: TGCGCCAGCAGCCCGGACAGGGGGCCAGAGACCCAGTACTTC

j_call: TRBJ1-5
clone_size: NA
v_call: TRBV24-1
d_call: NA
cdr3_aa: CATSSTNPNQPQHF
cdr3_nt: TGTGCCACCAGTTCGACTAATCCCAATCAGCCCCAGCATTTT

j_call: TRBJ1-4
clone_size: NA
v_call: TRBV28
d_call: TRBD1
cdr3_aa: CASSFHRGSEKLFF
cdr3_nt: TGTGCCAGCAGTTTTCACAGGGGGTCTGAAAAACTGTTTTTT

j_call: TRBJ1-2
clone_size: NA
v_call: TRBV11-2
d_call: NA
cdr3_aa: CASSLYSANYGYTF
cdr3_nt: TGTGCCAGCAGCCTTTACAGTGCTAACTATGGCTACACCTTC

j_call: TRBJ1-4
clone_size: NA
v_call: TRBV19
d_call: TRBD1
cdr3_aa: CASSNLGTGANEKLFF
cdr3_nt: TGTGCCAGTAGCAACCTGGGGACAGGGGCTAATGAAAAACTGTTTTTT

j_call: TRBJ2-1
clone_size: NA
v_call: TRBV5-1
d_call: NA
cdr3_aa: CASSLILGDNEQFF
cdr3_nt: TGCGCCAGCAGCTTAATCCTAGGAGATAATGAGCAGTTCTTC

j_call: TRBJ1-1
clone_size: NA
v_call: TRBV9
d_call: TRBD1
cdr3_aa: CASSASDRGWTEAFF
cdr3_nt: TGTGCCAGCAGCGCCTCGGACAGGGGATGGACTGAAGCTTTCTTT

j_call: TRBJ1-5
clone_size: NA
v_call: TRBV3-1/TRBV3-2
d_call: TRBD1
cdr3_aa: CASSSTGAQPQHF
cdr3_nt: TGTGCCAGCAGCTCTACAGGGGCTCAGCCCCAGCATTTT

j_call: TRBJ2-2
clone_size: NA
v_call: TRBV7-5
d_call: NA
cdr3_aa: CVRSLRGTSGEWRWPGELFF
cdr3_nt: TGTGTCAGAAGCTTACGGGGGACTAGCGGGGAGTGGCGCTGGCCCGGGGAGCTGTTTTTT

j_call: TRBJ2-7
clone_size: NA
v_call: TRBV7-2
d_call: NA
cdr3_aa: CASSYRDEQYF
cdr3_nt: TGTGCCAGCAGCTATAGAGACGAGCAGTACTTC

j_call: TRBJ2-6
clone_size: NA
v_call: TRBV10-1
d_call: TRBD1
cdr3_aa: CASSDSTGSGANVLTF
cdr3_nt: TGCGCCAGCAGTGACTCGACAGGGTCTGGGGCCAACGTCCTGACTTTC

j_call: TRBJ1-6
clone_size: NA
v_call: TRBV6-5
d_call: TRBD1
cdr3_aa: CASSHSSGQDGSPLHF
cdr3_nt: TGTGCCAGCAGTCACTCTTCGGGACAGGATGGGTCACCCCTCCACTTT

j_call: TRBJ2-2
clone_size: NA
v_call: TRBV28
d_call: TRBD1
cdr3_aa: CASRRTGYTGELFF
cdr3_nt: TGTGCCAGCAGAAGGACAGGGTACACCGGGGAGCTGTTTTTT

j_call: TRBJ2-3
clone_size: few
v_call: TRBV3-1/TRBV3-2
d_call: TRBD1
cdr3_aa: CASSQGTGGTDTQYF
cdr3_nt: TGTGCCAGCAGCCAAGGGACAGGGGGCACAGATACGCAGTATTTT